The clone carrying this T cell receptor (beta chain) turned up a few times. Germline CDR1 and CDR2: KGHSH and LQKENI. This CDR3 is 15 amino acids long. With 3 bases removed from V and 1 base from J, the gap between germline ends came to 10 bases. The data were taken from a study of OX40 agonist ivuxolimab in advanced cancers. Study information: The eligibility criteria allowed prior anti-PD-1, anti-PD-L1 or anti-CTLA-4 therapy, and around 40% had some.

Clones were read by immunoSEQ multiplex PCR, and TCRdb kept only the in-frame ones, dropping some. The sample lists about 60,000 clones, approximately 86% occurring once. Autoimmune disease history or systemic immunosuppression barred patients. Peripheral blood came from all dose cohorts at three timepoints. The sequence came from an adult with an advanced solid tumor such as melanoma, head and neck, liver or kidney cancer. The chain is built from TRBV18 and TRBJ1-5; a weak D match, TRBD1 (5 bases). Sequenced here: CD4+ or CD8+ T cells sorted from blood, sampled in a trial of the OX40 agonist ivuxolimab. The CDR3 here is CASSPGQWSNQPQHF. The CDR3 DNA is TGTGCCAGCTCACCTGGACAATGGAGCAATCAGCCCCAGCATTTT.